This TCR beta chain is from a study of T-cell reconstitution after alpha-beta-depleted transplantation in children. This clonotype was detected many times. Preparation of the TCRbeta library was carried out with unique molecular identifiers. TCRdb reprocessed the PCR reads with MiXCR, giving one entry per CDR3 protein. The sample includes 250,000 to 300,000 distinct CDR3 sequences, roughly 9.5% of them seen just once. Trimming took off 3 bases at V and 2 bases at J, with 14 bases between the two ends. CDR3 length: 16 residues. The specimen comprised PBMCs from the stem cell graft donor, sampled from the stem cell graft. This chain joins TRBV12-3 or TRBV12-4 and TRBJ2-1; the D gene is possibly TRBD1 (6 bases). This clonotype originated in a human donor who donated a stem cell graft to a child with SCID. CDR3: CASSLVSGTTYNEQFF. The CDR3 region has the DNA TGTGCCAGCAGTTTGGTCTCCGGGACAACCTACAATGAGCAGTTCTTC.